The present T cell receptor beta chain was sequenced within a study of CD8 T cells in Susac syndrome. Reverse transcription of roughly 0.5 to 1 ug RNA was carried out with random hexamers. A single record per CDR3 protein comes from TCRdb applying MiXCR to the immunoSEQ multiplex PCR reads. The repertoire holds some 180,000 distinct CDR3 sequences, around 94% seen once, with 0.099% in the top ten. Comments on this clonotype: As yet, its antigen is unknown. At one end, the junction sequence differs from germline, possibly due to a read error.

TCR beta from blood CD8+ and CD4+ T cells was sequenced. Patients with Susac syndrome showed fulfilment of recently defined diagnostic criteria for definite or probable disease. Study conclusions and caveats: The CD4+ T cell repertoires, which came from Susac syndrome patients, showed no sign of clonal expansion.

The CDR3 contains 13 residues. CDR1 and CDR2 from the germline V gene are GTSNPN and SVGIG (reference sequence). Sequencing was carried out using CD4+ T cells from PBMCs. The chain uses TRBV30 and TRBJ2-3; D may match TRBD1 or TRBD2 (5 bases each). This TCR was recovered from a human donor with Susac syndrome. In DNA, the CDR3 is TGTGCCTGTGGGACCTCTAACACAAATACGCAGTATTTT. It codes for CACGTSNTNTQYF.